These 5 T cell receptor beta chains share one sample of origin, sequenced in a study of blood T cell repertoires in COVID-19. Sequencing used immunoSEQ multiplex PCR; TCRdb keeps in-frame clones, though not all of them. Of approximately 300,000 clones listed, 90% were seen once; the top ten hold about 6.8%. The source material was peripheral blood. The receptors come from a woman younger than 45 with COVID-19, enrolled during active disease.

The chain has TRBV6-5 and TRBJ2-1; D remains unclear. CDR1 MNHEY and CDR2 SVGAGI come from the germline V gene. The V gene lost 5 bases and the J gene lost 3 bases, with 11 bases spanning the gap. CDR3 length: 14 residues. The DNA of the CDR3 is TGTGCCAGCAGTAAGACTTCGATCTACAATGAGCAGTTCTTC. This sequence encodes CASSKTSIYNEQFF.

The chain joins TRBV7-2 to TRBJ2-7; TRBD1 matches 7 bases. The CDR3 sequence is 14 residues long. CDR1 is SGHTA, CDR2 FQGNSA, per germline. The junction had 6 bases not matched to a gene; V was cut back by 2 bases and J by 5 bases. The CDR3 DNA is TGTGCCAGCAGCTTACAAGCAGGGGGTAACGAGCAGTACTTC. It specifies CASSLQAGGNEQYF.

The chain couples TRBV7-9 to TRBJ1-2, with 7 nucleotides matching TRBD1. Per germline, CDR1 SEHNR and CDR2 FQNEAQ (reference sequence). The CDR3 is 13 amino acids. The V and J ends lost 5 bases and 5 bases, in that order; junction bases with no gene match: 5. CDR3 sequence: CASSDRETYGYTF. The CDR3 DNA is TGTGCCAGCAGCGACAGGGAAACGTATGGCTACACCTTC.

The chain employs TRBV2 and TRBJ1-2; D uncertain. Trimming pared 7 bases from V and 4 bases from J, leaving 13 bases between. Germline lookup yields CDR1 SNHLY and CDR2 FYNNEI. The CDR3 runs 13 residues. CDR3 DNA sequence: TGTGCCAGCATAGAAGGGCGGGGCTATGGCTACACCTTC. It codes for CASIEGRGYGYTF.

The chain links TRBV5-1 to TRBJ2-7; the D gene is possibly TRBD1 (6 bases). V was trimmed by 2 bases and J by 3 bases, leaving 12 bases between them. Germline assignment: CDR1 SGHRS and CDR2 YFSETQ. The CDR3 totals 14 residues. Here the CDR3 reads CASSFTLDSYEQYF. The CDR3 DNA reads TGCGCCAGCAGCTTCACCCTGGACAGCTACGAGCAGTACTTC.